This TCR beta chain came from a study of control samples from healthy donors and cancer patients. Germline V CDR1 and CDR2: MGHRA, YSYEKL. The V gene lost 0 bases and the J gene lost 3 bases, with 17 bases spanning the gap. This CDR3 is 17 amino acids long. Libraries were prepared by immunoSEQ multiplex PCR; TCRdb keeps only in-frame clonotypes and omits some of them. The table lists 70,000 to 75,000 clones, just under 90% of them singletons. This sequence joins TRBV4-1 and TRBJ1-2; perhaps TRBD1 as D (5 bases). The material sequenced was PBMCs. The source is a man in his 60s with lung cancer. CDR3 coding DNA: TGCGCCAGCAGCCAAGATCTCCGACTTTCCAGGGACTATGGCTACACCTTC. It translates to CASSQDLRLSRDYGYTF.